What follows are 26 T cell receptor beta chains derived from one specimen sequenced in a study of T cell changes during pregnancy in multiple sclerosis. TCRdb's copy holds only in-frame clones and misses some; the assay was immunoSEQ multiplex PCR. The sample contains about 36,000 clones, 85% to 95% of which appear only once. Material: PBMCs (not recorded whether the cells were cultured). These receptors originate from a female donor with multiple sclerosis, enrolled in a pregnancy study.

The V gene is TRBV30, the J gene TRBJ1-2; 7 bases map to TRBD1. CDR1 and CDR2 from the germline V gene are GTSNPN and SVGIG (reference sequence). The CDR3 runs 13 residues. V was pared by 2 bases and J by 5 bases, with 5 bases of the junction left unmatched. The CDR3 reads CAWSLAGGYGYTF. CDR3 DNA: TGTGCCTGGAGTTTAGCAGGGGGGTATGGCTACACCTTC.

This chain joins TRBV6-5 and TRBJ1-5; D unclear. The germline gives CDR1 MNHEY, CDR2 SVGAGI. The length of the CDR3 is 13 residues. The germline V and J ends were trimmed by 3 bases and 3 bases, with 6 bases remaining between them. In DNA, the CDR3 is TGTGCCAGCAGTTATAGAGCCAATCAGCCCCAGCATTTT. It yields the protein CASSYRANQPQHF.

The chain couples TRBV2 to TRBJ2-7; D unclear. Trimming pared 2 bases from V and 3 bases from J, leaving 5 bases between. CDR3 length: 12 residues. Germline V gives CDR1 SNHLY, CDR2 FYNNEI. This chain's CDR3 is CASSESGYEQYF. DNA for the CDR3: TGTGCCAGCAGTGAATCGGGCTACGAGCAGTACTTC.

Here the CDR3 DNA reads TGTGCCAGCAGCTTAGCGGGTAGCGGGACGATCCAAGAGACCCAGTACTTC. This gives the protein CASSLAGSGTIQETQYF. The chain is built from TRBV7-7 and TRBJ2-5, with 8 bases that match TRBD2. Germline assignment: CDR1 SSHAT and CDR2 FNYEAQ (reference sequence). The ends lost 0 bases at V and 1 base at J; junction bases unmatched: 7. CDR3 length equals 17 residues.

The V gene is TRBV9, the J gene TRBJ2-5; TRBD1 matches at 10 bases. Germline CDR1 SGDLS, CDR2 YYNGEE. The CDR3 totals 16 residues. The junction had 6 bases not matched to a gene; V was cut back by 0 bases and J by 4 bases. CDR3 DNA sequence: TGTGCCAGCAGCGTAGGGGGGACAGGGGTTGGAGAGACCCAGTACTTC. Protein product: CASSVGGTGVGETQYF. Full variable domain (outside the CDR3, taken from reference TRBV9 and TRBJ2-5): DSGVTQTPKHLITATGQRVTLRCSPRSGDLSVYWYQQSLDQGLQFLIQYYNGEERAKGNILERFSAQQFPDLHSELNLSSLELGDSALYFCASSVGGTGVGETQYFGPGTRLLVL.

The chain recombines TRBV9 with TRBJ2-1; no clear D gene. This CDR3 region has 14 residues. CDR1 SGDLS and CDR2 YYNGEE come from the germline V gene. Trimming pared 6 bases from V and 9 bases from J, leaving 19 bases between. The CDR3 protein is CASTTQLGGGEQFF. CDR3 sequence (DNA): TGTGCCAGCACCACCCAACTTGGCGGCGGTGAGCAGTTCTTC. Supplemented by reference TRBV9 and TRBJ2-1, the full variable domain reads DSGVTQTPKHLITATGQRVTLRCSPRSGDLSVYWYQQSLDQGLQFLIQYYNGEERAKGNILERFSAQQFPDLHSELNLSSLELGDSALYFCASTTQLGGGEQFFGPGTRLTVL.

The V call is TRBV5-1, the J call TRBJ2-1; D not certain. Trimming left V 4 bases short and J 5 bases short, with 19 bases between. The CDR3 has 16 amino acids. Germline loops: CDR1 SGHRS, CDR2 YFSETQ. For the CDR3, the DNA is TGCGCCAGCAGCAAAACCTCGGGCGGCGCCAACAATGAGCAGTTCTTC. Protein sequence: CASSKTSGGANNEQFF.

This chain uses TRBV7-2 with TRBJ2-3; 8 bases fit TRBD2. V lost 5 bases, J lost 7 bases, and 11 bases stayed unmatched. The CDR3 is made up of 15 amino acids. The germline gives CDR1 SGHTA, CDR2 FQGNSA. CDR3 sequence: CASSPYGLAANTQYF. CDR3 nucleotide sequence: TGTGCCAGCAGCCCCTACGGACTAGCCGCGAATACGCAGTATTTT.

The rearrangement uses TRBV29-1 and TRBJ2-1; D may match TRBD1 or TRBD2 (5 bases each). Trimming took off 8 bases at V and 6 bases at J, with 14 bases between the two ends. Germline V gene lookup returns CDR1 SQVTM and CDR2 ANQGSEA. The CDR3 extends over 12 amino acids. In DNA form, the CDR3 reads TGCAGCTCCCGAAGGGGAGTCAATGAGCAGTTCTTC. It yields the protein CSSRRGVNEQFF.

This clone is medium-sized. Here the CDR3 DNA reads TGCGCCAGCAGTGAATCAGGGGTTGGCACCGGGGAGCTGTTTTTT. As protein: CASSESGVGTGELFF. The genes are TRBV10-1 and TRBJ2-2, with D possibly TRBD1 on 6 matching bases. Germline assignment: CDR1 WNHNN and CDR2 SYGVQD (reference sequence). This CDR3 is 15 amino acids long. V was cut by 3 bases and J by 4 bases, with 12 bases left in between.

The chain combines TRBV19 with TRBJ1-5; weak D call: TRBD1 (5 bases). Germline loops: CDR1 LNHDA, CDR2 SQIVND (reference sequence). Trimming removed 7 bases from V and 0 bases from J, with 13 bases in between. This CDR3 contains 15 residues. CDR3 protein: CASTQQGYSNQPQHF. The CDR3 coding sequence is TGTGCCAGTACCCAGCAGGGTTATAGCAATCAGCCCCAGCATTTT.

For the CDR3, the DNA is TGTGCCACCGGGGCAGGGCCCTATAATTCACCCCTCCACTTT. Protein: CATGAGPYNSPLHF. The V call is TRBV6-1, the J call TRBJ1-6; possibly TRBD1 for D (5 bases). This CDR3 has 14 amino acids. The V end was cut by 10 bases, the J end by 2 bases, with 12 bases between. In germline, CDR1 is MNHNS, CDR2 SASEGT.

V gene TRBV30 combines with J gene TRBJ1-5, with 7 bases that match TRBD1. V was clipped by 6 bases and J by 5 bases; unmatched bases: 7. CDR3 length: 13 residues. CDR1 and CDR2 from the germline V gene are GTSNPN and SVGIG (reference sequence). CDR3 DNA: TGTGCCTGTTCACGGGACAGAGATCAGCCCCAGCATTTT. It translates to CACSRDRDQPQHF. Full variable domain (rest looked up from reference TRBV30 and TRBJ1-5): SQTIHQWPATLVQPVGSPLSLECTVEGTSNPNLYWYRQAAGRGLQLLFYSVGIGQISSEVPQNLSASRPQDRQFILSSKKLLLSDSGFYLCACSRDRDQPQHFGDGTRLSIL.

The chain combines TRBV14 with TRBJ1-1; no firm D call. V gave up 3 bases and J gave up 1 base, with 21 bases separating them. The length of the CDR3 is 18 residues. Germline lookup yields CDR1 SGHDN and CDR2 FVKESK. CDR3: CASSQIPVRTVANTEAFF. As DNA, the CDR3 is TGTGCCAGCAGCCAGATCCCCGTTAGGACCGTAGCGAACACTGAAGCTTTCTTT.

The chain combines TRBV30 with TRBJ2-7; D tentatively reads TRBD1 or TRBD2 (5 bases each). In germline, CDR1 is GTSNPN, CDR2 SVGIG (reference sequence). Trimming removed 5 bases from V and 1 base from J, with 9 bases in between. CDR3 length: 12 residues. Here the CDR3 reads CAWGWGSYEQYF. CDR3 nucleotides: TGTGCCTGGGGCTGGGGGTCCTACGAGCAGTACTTC.

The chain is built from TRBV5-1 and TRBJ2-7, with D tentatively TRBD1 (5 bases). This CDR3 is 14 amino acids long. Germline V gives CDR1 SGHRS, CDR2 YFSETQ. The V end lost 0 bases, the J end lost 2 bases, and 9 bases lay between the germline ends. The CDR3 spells CASSLVQGAYEQYF. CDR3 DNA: TGCGCCAGCAGCTTGGTTCAGGGCGCCTACGAGCAGTACTTC.

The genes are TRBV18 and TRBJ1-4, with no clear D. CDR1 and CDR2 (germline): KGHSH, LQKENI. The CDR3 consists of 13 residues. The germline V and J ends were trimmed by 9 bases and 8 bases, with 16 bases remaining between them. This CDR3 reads CASLQTLSEKLFF. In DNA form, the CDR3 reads TGTGCCAGTCTTCAAACCTTGTCAGAAAAACTGTTTTTT.

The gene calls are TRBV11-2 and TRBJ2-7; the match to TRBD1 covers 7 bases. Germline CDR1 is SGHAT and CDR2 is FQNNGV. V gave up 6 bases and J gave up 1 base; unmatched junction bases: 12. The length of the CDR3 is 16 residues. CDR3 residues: CASSGVGRQGSYEQYF. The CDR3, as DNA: TGTGCCAGCAGTGGTGTAGGCAGACAGGGATCCTACGAGCAGTACTTC.

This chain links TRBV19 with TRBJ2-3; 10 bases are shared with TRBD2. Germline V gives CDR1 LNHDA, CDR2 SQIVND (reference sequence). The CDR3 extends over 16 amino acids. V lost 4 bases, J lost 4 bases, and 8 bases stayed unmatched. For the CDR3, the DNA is TGTGCCAGTAGTACTGAGACGGGACTAGCGCCAGATACGCAGTATTTT. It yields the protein CASSTETGLAPDTQYF.

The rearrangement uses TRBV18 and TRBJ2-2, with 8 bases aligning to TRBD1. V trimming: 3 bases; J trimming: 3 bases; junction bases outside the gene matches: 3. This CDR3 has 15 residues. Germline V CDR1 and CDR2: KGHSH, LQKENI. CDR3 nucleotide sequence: TGTGCCAGCTCACCCGGGACAGGTGACACCGGGGAGCTGTTTTTT. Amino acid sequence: CASSPGTGDTGELFF.

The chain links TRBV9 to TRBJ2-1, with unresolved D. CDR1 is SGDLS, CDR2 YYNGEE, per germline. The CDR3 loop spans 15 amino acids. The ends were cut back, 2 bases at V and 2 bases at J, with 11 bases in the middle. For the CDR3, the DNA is TGTGCCAGCAGCGTCATGACGTCCACCTACAATGAGCAGTTCTTC. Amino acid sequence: CASSVMTSTYNEQFF.

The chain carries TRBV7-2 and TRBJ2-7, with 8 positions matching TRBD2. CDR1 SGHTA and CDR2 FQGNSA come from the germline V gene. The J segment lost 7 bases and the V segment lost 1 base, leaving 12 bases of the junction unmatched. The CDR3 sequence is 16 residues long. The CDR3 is CASSLDPTGGGWEQYF. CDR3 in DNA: TGTGCCAGCAGCTTAGACCCCACGGGAGGGGGATGGGAGCAGTACTTC.

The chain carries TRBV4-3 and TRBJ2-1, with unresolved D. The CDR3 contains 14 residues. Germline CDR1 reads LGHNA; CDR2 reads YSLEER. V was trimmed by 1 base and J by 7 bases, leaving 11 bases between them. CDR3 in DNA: TGCGCCAGCAGCCAAGGCCGTGGGTCAAATGAGCAGTTCTTC. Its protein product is CASSQGRGSNEQFF.

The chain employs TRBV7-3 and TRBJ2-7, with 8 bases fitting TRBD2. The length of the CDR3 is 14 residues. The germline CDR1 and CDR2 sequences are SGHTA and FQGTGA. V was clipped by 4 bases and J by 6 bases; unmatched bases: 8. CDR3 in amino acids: CASSSGLGNSEQYF. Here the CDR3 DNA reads TGTGCCAGCAGCTCGGGACTAGGCAACTCCGAGCAGTACTTC.

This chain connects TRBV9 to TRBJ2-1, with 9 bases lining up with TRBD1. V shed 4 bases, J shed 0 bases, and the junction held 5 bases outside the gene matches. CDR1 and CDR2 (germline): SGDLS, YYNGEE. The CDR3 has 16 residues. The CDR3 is CASSTRTGDSYNEQFF. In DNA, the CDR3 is TGTGCCAGCAGCACTCGGACAGGGGACTCCTACAATGAGCAGTTCTTC.

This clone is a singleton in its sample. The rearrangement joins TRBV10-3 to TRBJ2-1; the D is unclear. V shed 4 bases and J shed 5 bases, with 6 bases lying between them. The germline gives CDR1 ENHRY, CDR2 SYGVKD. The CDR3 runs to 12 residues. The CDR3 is CAISAADNEQFF. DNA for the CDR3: TGTGCCATCAGTGCGGCGGACAATGAGCAGTTCTTC.